A single sample gave rise to the 6 T cell receptor beta chains below, sequenced in a study of blood T cell repertoires in COVID-19. The assay was immunoSEQ multiplex PCR, and TCRdb's table has in-frame clones only and misses some. The table lists approximately 50,000 clones, 85% of them singletons. The specimen sequenced was peripheral blood. The origin of the receptors is a human donor in a cohort sampled during active COVID-19.

The chain has TRBV5-4 and TRBJ2-5; tentatively, D is TRBD1 (6 bases). V lost 0 bases and J lost 5, with 8 bases in between. This CDR3 has 13 amino acids. Germline assignment: CDR1 SGHNT and CDR2 YYREEE (reference sequence). CDR3 bases: TGTGCCAGCAGCTTGGCAGGGGCGGAGACCCAGTACTTC. Protein product: CASSLAGAETQYF.

This clone is judged medium-sized. V gene TRBV5-7 combines with J gene TRBJ2-1, with D possibly matching TRBD1 (5 bases). TRBV5-7 is treated as an ORF (open reading frame) with a function not yet certain. Trimming left V 2 bases short and J 9 bases short, with 21 bases between. The CDR3 contains 16 residues. CDR3 region: CASSFRQICLRTEQFF. The CDR3 DNA reads TGTGCCAGCAGCTTTCGACAGATTTGCCTCCGCACTGAGCAGTTCTTC.

This chain connects TRBV5-1 to TRBJ2-1, with a weak D call TRBD2 (5 bases). This CDR3 comprises 14 residues. V lost 2 bases and J lost 7, with 13 bases in between. Looked up from germline, CDR1 is SGHRS and CDR2 is YFSETQ. The DNA of the CDR3 is TGCGCCAGCAGCTTTTCGGGAATTATGAATGAGCAGTTCTTC. As protein: CASSFSGIMNEQFF. The entire variable domain, with the rest obtained from reference TRBV5-1 and TRBJ2-1, is as follows: KAGVTQTPRYLIKTRGQQVTLSCSPISGHRSVSWYQQTPGQGLQFLFEYFSETQRNKGNFPGRFSGRQFSNSRSEMNVSTLELGDSALYLCASSFSGIMNEQFFGPGTRLTVL.

The rearrangement uses TRBV9 and TRBJ1-1, with D maybe TRBD1 (5 bases). V lost 3 bases to trimming and J lost 2 bases, with 14 bases between them. The CDR3 is 15 residues long. Germline loops: CDR1 SGDLS, CDR2 YYNGEE. CDR3 residues: CASSAGTGFNTEAFF. CDR3 nucleotide sequence: TGTGCCAGCAGCGCCGGAACAGGCTTTAACACTGAAGCTTTCTTT.

The V and J genes are TRBV7-3 and TRBJ2-2, with D maybe TRBD2 (5 bases). The V gene lost 5 bases and the J gene lost 4 bases, with 11 bases spanning the gap. The CDR3 is made up of 14 amino acids. CDR1 is SGHTA, CDR2 FQGTGA, per germline. The CDR3 DNA follows: TGTGCCAGCAGCCCCCGGGATCTCACCGGGGAGCTGTTTTTT. Amino acid sequence: CASSPRDLTGELFF.

The chain uses TRBV3-1 (or the pseudogene TRBV3-2) and TRBJ2-7; 11 bases agree with TRBD1. The CDR3 is 13 amino acids. J lost 7 bases, V lost 3 bases, and 2 bases had no gene match. Germline V gives CDR1 LGHDT, CDR2 YNNKEL (reference sequence). The CDR3 here is CASSQGQGGEQYF. The CDR3 DNA reads TGTGCCAGCAGCCAGGGACAGGGGGGGGAGCAGTACTTC.